This note documents a single T cell receptor beta chain sequence. Unfractionated whole blood yielded total RNA, and T cells were not sorted. CDR1 and CDR2 from the germline V gene are DFQATT and SNEGSKA (reference sequence). The CDR3 length is 16 residues. This record comes from a study of monozygotic twins with inflammatory bowel disease. UMIs that included a 6-nucleotide sample barcode were added by template switching, which took place during cDNA synthesis. TCRdb reanalyzed the 5' RACE reads, giving one entry per CDR3 protein sequence and no DNA. The record lists around 97,000 distinct CDR3 sequences, of which the ten most abundant hold around 1.9%.

Sequenced sample: blood. V and J are TRBV20-1 and TRBJ2-1; TCRdb indicates TRBD2, and absent DNA this call remains unverified. The source is a human donor with ulcerative colitis or Crohn's disease, or a healthy co-twin of an affected twin (not recorded which). CDR3 in amino acids: CSASGPGLAGHNEQFF.